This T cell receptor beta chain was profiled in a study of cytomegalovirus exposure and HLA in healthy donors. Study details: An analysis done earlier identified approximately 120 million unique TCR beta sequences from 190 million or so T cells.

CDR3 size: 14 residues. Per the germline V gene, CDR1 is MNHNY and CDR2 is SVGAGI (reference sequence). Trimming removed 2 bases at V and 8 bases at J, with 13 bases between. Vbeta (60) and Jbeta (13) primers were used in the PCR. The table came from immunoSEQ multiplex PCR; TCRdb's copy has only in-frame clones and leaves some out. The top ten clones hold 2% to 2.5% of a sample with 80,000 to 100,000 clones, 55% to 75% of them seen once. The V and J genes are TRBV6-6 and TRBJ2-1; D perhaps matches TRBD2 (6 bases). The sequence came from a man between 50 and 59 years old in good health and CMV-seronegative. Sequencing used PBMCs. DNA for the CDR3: TGTGCCAGCAGTTACGGGGGGAGAAGCGATGAGCAGTTCTTC. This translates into CASSYGGRSDEQFF.